These 26 T cell receptor beta chains share one sample of origin, sequenced in a study of T cell responses to AZD1222 COVID-19 vaccine. Clones were read by immunoSEQ multiplex PCR, and TCRdb kept only the in-frame ones, dropping some. The data contain fewer than 150,000 clones, 93% of them seen just once; the ten biggest clones take up approximately 0.85%. This material consisted of peripheral blood, taken on day 0 of AZD1222 vaccination. These receptors were taken from an adult in good health.

The V gene is TRBV19, the J gene TRBJ1-2, with 11 bases aligning to TRBD1. Germline V gene sequence: CDR1 LNHDA, CDR2 SQIVND (reference sequence). The V and J ends lost 3 bases and 4 bases, in that order; junction bases with no gene match: 13. This CDR3 contains 18 residues. The CDR3 nucleotides are TGTGCCAGTAGTATGTCTTGGGGACAGGGGGACTTACCCTATGGCTACACCTTC. It codes for CASSMSWGQGDLPYGYTF.

This clone has just one count. The chain has TRBV5-1 and TRBJ2-5; 9 positions match TRBD1. The V segment lost 4 bases and the J segment 4 bases; nucleotides outside the gene matches: 11. Germline V gene data show CDR1 as SGHRS and CDR2 as YFSETQ. The CDR3 covers 16 residues. The CDR3 reads CASSRPTGGSGETQYF. The CDR3 DNA reads TGCGCCAGCAGCCGCCCGACAGGGGGTAGTGGAGAGACCCAGTACTTC.

This clone was seen once. V is TRBV4-1 and J is TRBJ1-1; TRBD1 is a possible D gene (6 bases). Deletions cut 1 base from V and 6 bases from J, with 12 bases between. Germline V lookup: CDR1 MGHRA, CDR2 YSYEKL. This CDR3 contains 14 residues. The DNA for the CDR3 is TGCGCCAGCAGCCAAGCGACAGGTTGGGCTGAAGCTTTCTTT. Protein sequence: CASSQATGWAEAFF.

This rearrangement joins TRBV7-9 to TRBJ1-1; 8 bases line up with TRBD1. This CDR3 region has 15 residues. V lost 3 bases to trimming and J lost 4 bases; unmatched junction nucleotides: 7. Germline V gives CDR1 SEHNR, CDR2 FQNEAQ (reference sequence). The CDR3 DNA sequence: TGTGCCAGCAGCTTCCTAACAGGGGGTTCCACTGAAGCTTTCTTT. Translated: CASSFLTGGSTEAFF.

The chain's CDR3 is CASSRPREGSPLHF. The CDR3, as DNA: TGTGCCAGCAGCCGACCTAGGGAGGGCTCACCCCTCCACTTT. The chain combines TRBV3-1 (or the pseudogene TRBV3-2) with TRBJ1-6; D gene unclear. The germline V and J ends were trimmed by 4 bases and 10 bases, with 14 bases remaining between them. CDR1 is LGHDT and CDR2 is YNNKEL in the germline V gene (reference sequence). This CDR3 is built from 14 residues.

J is TRBJ2-1 and V is TRBV7-6; the D gene could be TRBD1 or TRBD2 (5 bases each). The germline gives CDR1 SGHVS, CDR2 FNYEAQ. V lost 3 bases, J lost 9 bases, and 12 bases lay in between. CDR3 length equals 13 residues. CDR3 residues: CASSLTGAGEQFF. In DNA form, the CDR3 reads TGTGCCAGCAGCTTGACCGGGGCCGGTGAGCAGTTCTTC.

The chain combines TRBV10-3 with TRBJ1-1, with D possibly being TRBD1 (5 bases). Germline V CDR1 and CDR2: ENHRY, SYGVKD. The CDR3 runs to 16 residues. The germline V and J ends were trimmed by 0 bases and 0 bases, with 11 bases remaining between them. The CDR3, as DNA: TGTGCCATCAGTGAGTCGAGTAGGGGAATGAACACTGAAGCTTTCTTT. It translates to CAISESSRGMNTEAFF.

This chain connects TRBV27 to TRBJ1-5; 8 bases align to TRBD1. This CDR3 contains 14 residues. V was pared by 3 bases and J by 6 bases, with 4 bases of the junction left unmatched. Per germline, CDR1 MNHEY and CDR2 SMNVEV (reference sequence). This chain's CDR3 is CASSFGQGGQPQHF. CDR3 coding DNA: TGTGCCAGCAGTTTTGGACAGGGCGGTCAGCCCCAGCATTTT.

The V and J genes are TRBV6-5 and TRBJ1-2; no reliable D call. This CDR3 spans 15 amino acids. In germline, CDR1 is MNHEY, CDR2 SVGAGI. The V gene lost 6 bases and the J gene lost 3 bases, with 17 bases spanning the gap. DNA for the CDR3: TGTGCCAGCAGCCAAGACGCCTCTACAGACTATGGCTACACCTTC. Protein sequence: CASSQDASTDYGYTF.

The chain combines TRBV5-1 with TRBJ1-2, with D perhaps matching TRBD1 (5 bases). This CDR3 region has 13 residues. Germline V gives CDR1 SGHRS, CDR2 YFSETQ. Trimming took 0 bases from V and 8 from J, leaving 11 bases between them. The CDR3 sequence is CASSLAEGDGYTF. The CDR3 nucleotides read TGCGCCAGCAGCTTGGCGGAAGGGGACGGCTACACCTTC.

The chain carries TRBV4-1 and TRBJ1-5, with D tentatively TRBD1 (6 bases). This CDR3 region has 13 residues. In germline, CDR1 is MGHRA, CDR2 YSYEKL. The V end was cut by 4 bases, the J end by 5 bases, with 9 bases between. CDR3 nucleotide sequence: TGCGCCAGCAGCCTTACAGGGTATCAGCCCCAGCATTTT. This codes for CASSLTGYQPQHF.

The rearrangement joins TRBV6-5 to TRBJ1-2; 9 bases match TRBD1. This CDR3 is 15 amino acids long. The germline gives CDR1 MNHEY, CDR2 SVGAGI. V dropped 6 bases and J dropped 8; count of bases not matched to a gene: 13. In DNA, the CDR3 is TGTGCCAGCAGCCCATCTTCCTGGACAGGGGACGGCTACACCTTC. Residues: CASSPSSWTGDGYTF.

This clone is a singleton in its sample. CDR3 amino acids: CAWSARGTQGAASPLHF. The CDR3 nucleotides read TGTGCCTGGAGTGCCCGCGGAACTCAGGGGGCCGCATCACCCCTCCACTTT. V gene TRBV30 combines with J gene TRBJ1-6; 8 bases line up with TRBD1. Germline V CDR1 and CDR2: GTSNPN, SVGIG (reference sequence). The CDR3 contains 17 residues. V dropped 1 base and J dropped 10; count of bases not matched to a gene: 15.

The CDR3 DNA reads as TGCAGCTCGTTGGGGTACAGGGCTGAGGGCTACACCTTC. Its protein is CSSLGYRAEGYTF. The V gene is TRBV29-1, the J gene TRBJ1-2, with D possibly matching TRBD1 (6 bases). The CDR3 length is 13 residues. Looked up from germline, CDR1 is SQVTM and CDR2 is ANQGSEA. V lost 8 bases, J lost 8 bases, and 21 bases lay in between. The full variable domain, its missing parts supplied by reference TRBV29-1 and TRBJ1-2, is SAVISQKPSRDICQRGTSLTIQCQVDSQVTMMFWYRQQPGQSLTLIATANQGSEATYESGFVIDKFPISRPNLTFSTLTVSNMSPEDSSIYLCSSLGYRAEGYTFGSGTRLTVV.

The J gene is TRBJ1-1, the V gene TRBV5-4; D gene unclear. Trimming left V 7 bases short and J 1 base short, with 5 bases between. The CDR3 extends over 11 amino acids. Germline CDR1 reads SGHNT; CDR2 reads YYREEE (reference sequence). The DNA for the CDR3 is TGTGCCAGCTTTCAGAACACTGAAGCTTTCTTT. Its translation: CASFQNTEAFF.

The rearrangement joins TRBV14 to TRBJ1-2; 9 nucleotides align to TRBD1. The V gene's germline CDR1 is SGHDN and CDR2 FVKESK. Losses at the gene ends were 4 bases for V and 2 bases for J; bases not matched to a gene: 5. This CDR3 contains 15 residues. CDR3 loop: CASSPRTGVNYGYTF. The DNA for the CDR3 is TGTGCCAGCAGCCCCCGGACAGGGGTGAACTATGGCTACACCTTC.

As regards this clone: The same CDR3 is also encoded by other DNA sequences in this sample. The V call is TRBV19, the J call TRBJ2-7, with TRBD1 matching 9 bases. CDR1 LNHDA and CDR2 SQIVND come from the germline V gene (reference sequence). CDR3 length: 14 amino acids. Trimming took 3 bases from V and 1 from J; bases not matched to a gene: 1. This CDR3 reads CASSIGTGSYEQYF. The CDR3 DNA reads TGTGCCAGTAGTATCGGGACAGGGTCCTACGAGCAGTACTTC.

The count of this clone is one. This chain joins TRBV5-6 and TRBJ1-2; D not resolved. CDR3 length: 14 amino acids. Germline V CDR1 and CDR2: SGHDT, YYEEEE. V dropped 2 bases and J dropped 1 base, with 9 bases sitting between them. The CDR3 DNA is TGTGCCAGCAGCTTCCCCGGGAGTAACTATGGCTACACCTTC. Protein sequence: CASSFPGSNYGYTF.

The CDR3 region is CATRPPVGANSPLHF. CDR3 sequence (DNA): TGTGCCACTCGACCCCCGGTAGGGGCCAATTCACCCCTCCACTTT. V is TRBV11-2 and J is TRBJ1-6, with a possible D match to TRBD1 (5 bases). This CDR3 region has 15 residues. The V end was cut by 10 bases, the J end by 7 bases, with 20 bases between. The germline CDR1 and CDR2 sequences are SGHAT and FQNNGV.

This chain joins TRBV5-4 and TRBJ2-3, with no clear D. CDR3 length: 14 residues. The V gene's germline CDR1 is SGHNT and CDR2 YYREEE (reference sequence). V shed 4 bases and J shed 6 bases, with 15 bases lying between them. The CDR3 DNA is TGTGCCAGCAGCGCCTCGTTCCAACGGGATACGCAGTATTTT. Its translation: CASSASFQRDTQYF.

The J gene is TRBJ1-6, the V gene TRBV7-6; 9 bases fit TRBD1. This CDR3 region has 14 residues. Losses at the gene ends were 5 bases for V and 10 bases for J; bases not matched to a gene: 6. Per germline, CDR1 SGHVS and CDR2 FNYEAQ. The CDR3 DNA follows: TGTGCCAGCAGCCCGGACAGGGGAAAATCACCCCTCCACTTT. It codes for CASSPDRGKSPLHF.

This rearrangement joins TRBV12-3 or TRBV12-4 to TRBJ1-1, with D unclear. The CDR3 is 11 residues long. V gave up 1 base and J gave up 7 bases, with 4 bases separating them. In DNA, the CDR3 is TGTGCCAGCAGTTTAGTGGGTGAAGCTTTCTTT. Protein product: CASSLVGEAFF.

The chain has TRBV4-1 and TRBJ1-4; D perhaps matches TRBD1 (5 bases). CDR3 length: 18 residues. In germline, CDR1 is MGHRA, CDR2 YSYEKL. Trimming pared 4 bases from V and 2 bases from J, leaving 20 bases between. CDR3 bases: TGCGCCAGCAGCCTGGGATGGGACCCCATGGGGACTAATGAAAAACTGTTTTTT. This gives the protein CASSLGWDPMGTNEKLFF.

This clone has just one count. The V call is TRBV2, the J call TRBJ2-2; tentative D call: TRBD2 (5 bases). Trimming stripped 4 bases from V and 4 bases from J, with 13 bases between. Germline V CDR1 and CDR2: SNHLY, FYNNEI. The CDR3 is 15 amino acids. The DNA for the CDR3 is TGTGCCAGCAGTGGCGGAGCGGCGATCACCGGGGAGCTGTTTTTT. It specifies CASSGGAAITGELFF.

The gene calls are TRBV5-1 and TRBJ2-7; 7 bases align to TRBD1. V was clipped by 2 bases and J by 5 bases; unmatched bases: 7. This CDR3 is 14 amino acids long. Germline V lookup: CDR1 SGHRS, CDR2 YFSETQ. CDR3 protein: CASSFSHRGNEQYF. The CDR3 nucleotides are TGCGCCAGCAGCTTTTCCCACAGGGGCAACGAGCAGTACTTC.

This chain joins TRBV27 and TRBJ1-4, with 8 bases that match TRBD1. The CDR3 contains 17 residues. Germline loops: CDR1 MNHEY, CDR2 SMNVEV (reference sequence). The junction had 10 bases not matched to a gene; V was cut back by 5 bases and J by 2 bases. Written as DNA, the CDR3 is TGTGCCAGCAGTCCCCTCGACAGGGGAACTACTAATGAAAAACTGTTTTTT. This sequence encodes CASSPLDRGTTNEKLFF.